One sample yielded the 28 T cell receptor beta chains listed below, sequenced in a study of vaccination and CD4 T cells after COVID-19. Their antigens are not known. The treatment denotes: roughly 10-day PBMC culture with coronavirus spike peptide pools or control peptides (ViraFEST assay). Scientists ran DNA taken from cultured CD4+ T cells through the Oncomine TCR Beta short-read assay for sequencing. TCRdb reprocessed the PCR reads via MiXCR and lists one record per CDR3 protein. The table has approximately 20,000 distinct CDR3 sequences, about 45% seen once. The input for sequencing was CD4+ T cells from blood, cultured in vitro, taken after SARS-CoV-2 vaccination. These receptors were collected from a human donor who had recovered from COVID-19.

The chain employs TRBV7-2 and TRBJ1-5, with D uncertain. There are 15 residues in the CDR3. Germline V gene lookup returns CDR1 SGHTA and CDR2 FQGNSA. With 2 bases removed from V and 0 bases from J, the gap between germline ends came to 8 bases. As DNA, the CDR3 is TGTGCCAGCAGCTTAAGGTCGTATAGCAATCAGCCCCAGCATTTT. Amino acids: CASSLRSYSNQPQHF. Looking up the rest from reference TRBV7-2 and TRBJ1-5 gives the full variable domain: GAGVSQSPSNKVTEKGKDVELRCDPISGHTALYWYRQSLGQGLEFLIYFQGNSAPDKSGLPSDRFSAERTGGSVSTLTIQRTQQEDSAVYLCASSLRSYSNQPQHFGDGTRLSIL.

The chain is built from TRBV6-8 and TRBJ2-5; 10 nucleotides align to TRBD2. V lost 8 bases to trimming and J lost 3 bases; unmatched junction nucleotides: 18. Per the germline V gene, CDR1 is MNHGY and CDR2 is SAAAGT. The CDR3 contains 18 residues. The CDR3 protein is CASGFGLAGADIKETQYF. The CDR3 nucleotides are TGTGCCAGCGGTTTCGGGCTAGCGGGGGCTGATATAAAAGAGACCCAGTACTTC.

This chain joins TRBV9 and TRBJ2-3, with D possibly called TRBD1 or TRBD2 (5 bases each). Germline-derived CDR1 and CDR2 are SGDLS and YYNGEE. This CDR3 region has 14 residues. Trimming cost V 0 bases and J 10 bases, with 15 bases left between them. CDR3 loop: CASSVEFGTLAQYF. As DNA, the CDR3 is TGTGCCAGCAGCGTAGAATTCGGGACGTTGGCGCAGTATTTT.

This clonotype turned up a few times. V and J are TRBV7-8 and TRBJ1-6, with 10 positions matching TRBD1. The germline V gene has CDR1 SGHVS and CDR2 FQNEAQ. This CDR3 contains 16 residues. V shed 3 bases and J 2 bases; nucleotides not matched to a gene: 1. The CDR3 sequence is CASSLTGGPYNSPLHF. CDR3 coding DNA: TGTGCCAGCAGCTTGACAGGGGGCCCCTATAATTCACCCCTCCACTTT.

This clonotype was counted a few times. The chain recombines TRBV24-1 with TRBJ1-5; unclear D gene. The CDR3 is made up of 12 amino acids. V was trimmed by 5 bases and J by 4 bases, leaving 5 bases between them. Germline lookup yields CDR1 KGHDR and CDR2 SFDVKD. The CDR3 loop reads CATSAGNQPQHF. The CDR3 bases are TGTGCCACCAGTGCTGGTAATCAGCCCCAGCATTTT.

The chain employs TRBV19 and TRBJ1-2; 8 nucleotides line up with TRBD1. This CDR3 has 16 residues. Germline loops: CDR1 LNHDA, CDR2 SQIVND (reference sequence). Trimming took 3 bases from V and 0 from J; bases not matched to a gene: 6. The CDR3 sequence: CASSILGQGANYGYTF. The CDR3 nucleotides are TGTGCCAGTAGTATCCTCGGACAGGGAGCTAACTATGGCTACACCTTC.

This clonotype occurred a few times. The rearrangement joins TRBV28 to TRBJ1-1; D not resolved. From germline, CDR1 is MDHEN and CDR2 SYDVKM. CDR3 length: 21 amino acids. Trimming cost V 5 bases and J 0 bases, with 31 bases left between them. CDR3 residues: CASSPLGEPGRVNGLNTEAFF. CDR3 coding DNA: TGTGCCAGCAGTCCACTGGGAGAACCGGGCCGAGTAAATGGCTTGAACACTGAAGCTTTCTTT.

This clonotype was detected once. DNA of the CDR3: TGTGCCAGCAGTGATCCAGGACGTACAAACTACGAGCAGTACTTC. This translates into CASSDPGRTNYEQYF. The chain couples TRBV6-1 to TRBJ2-7; D gene uncertain. The CDR3 length is 15 residues. V lost 3 bases and J lost 3, with 15 bases in between. The germline V gene encodes CDR1 MNHNS and CDR2 SASEGT.

The chain combines TRBV6-1 with TRBJ1-2; 7 bases fit TRBD1. Germline V gene data show CDR1 as MNHNS and CDR2 as SASEGT. The CDR3 has 13 residues. J gave up 2 bases and V 5 bases, and 2 bases lay outside the gene matches. CDR3 in amino acids: CASSMTGNYGYTF. CDR3 DNA: TGTGCCAGCAGTATGACAGGGAACTATGGCTACACCTTC.

This clonotype came up a few times. The chain combines TRBV20-1 with TRBJ2-3, with D perhaps matching TRBD2 (7 bases). The CDR3 spans 15 residues. Germline CDR1 DFQATT, CDR2 SNEGSKA (reference sequence). V lost 0 bases and J 2 bases, leaving 12 bases between the germline ends. The CDR3 DNA is TGCAGTGCTAGAGATTGGGGGGGCCCCACAGATACGCAGTATTTT. Amino acid sequence: CSARDWGGPTDTQYF.

The gene calls are TRBV28 and TRBJ2-7, with unresolved D. The germline V gene has CDR1 MDHEN and CDR2 SYDVKM. There are 11 residues in the CDR3. The V gene lost 6 bases and the J gene lost 2 bases, with 5 bases spanning the gap. CDR3 region: CASRGTYEQYF. The CDR3 DNA follows: TGTGCCAGCAGGGGGACCTACGAGCAGTACTTC.

There are a few counts of this clonotype. The chain is built from TRBV7-2 and TRBJ1-2; D is ambiguous. V lost 3 bases and J lost 4, with 9 bases in between. Germline CDR1 and CDR2: SGHTA and FQGNSA. The CDR3 has 13 residues. The CDR3 loop reads CASSLVGSYGYTF. The CDR3 DNA sequence: TGTGCCAGCAGCTTGGTAGGTAGCTATGGCTACACCTTC.

This clonotype was observed a few times. The rearrangement uses TRBV20-1 and TRBJ1-2; TRBD1 aligns across 7 bases. The V gene's germline CDR1 is DFQATT and CDR2 SNEGSKA (reference sequence). With V trimmed by 1 base and J by 8 bases, 10 bases remained unmatched. This CDR3 region has 14 residues. The CDR3 loop is CSARVPTGKRGYTF. The CDR3 region has the DNA TGCAGTGCTAGAGTCCCGACAGGGAAACGGGGCTACACCTTC.

The rearrangement joins TRBV2 to TRBJ1-2, with D possibly TRBD1 on 6 matching bases. The germline CDR1 and CDR2 sequences are SNHLY and FYNNEI. Trimming cost V 4 bases and J 3 bases, with 9 bases left between them. The length of the CDR3 is 13 residues. For the CDR3, the DNA is TGTGCCAGCAGTGTTAACAGGGACTATGGCTACACCTTC. Protein sequence: CASSVNRDYGYTF.

This clonotype was seen a few times. This chain joins TRBV12-3 or TRBV12-4 and TRBJ2-1; D is perhaps TRBD2 (5 bases). CDR3 length equals 14 residues. Between the trimmed V and J ends, which lost 2 bases and 2 bases, there was a span of 7 bases. The CDR3 region has the DNA TGTGCCAGCAGTTTATTCGGGACCTACAATGAGCAGTTCTTC. Protein: CASSLFGTYNEQFF.

This chain uses TRBV7-2 with TRBJ1-3; D not certain. The CDR3 runs 16 residues. Germline CDR1 SGHTA, CDR2 FQGNSA. V was cut by 1 base and J by 2 bases, with 12 bases left in between. The CDR3 reads CASSLGQLEPGNTIYF. CDR3 sequence (DNA): TGTGCCAGCAGCTTAGGTCAGTTGGAGCCTGGAAACACCATATATTTT.

The chain recombines TRBV20-1 with TRBJ2-6, with 7 bases that match TRBD2. This CDR3 has 15 amino acids. V gave up 3 bases and J gave up 1 base; unmatched junction bases: 3. Germline CDR1 reads DFQATT; CDR2 reads SNEGSKA (reference sequence). This CDR3 is CSASGGFSGANVLTF. For the CDR3, the DNA is TGCAGTGCTAGCGGGGGGTTTTCTGGGGCCAACGTCCTGACTTTC.

V is TRBV7-2 and J is TRBJ2-7; D not resolved. Germline CDR1 is SGHTA and CDR2 is FQGNSA. V was shortened by 5 bases and J by 0 bases, with 17 bases between the two germline ends. CDR3 length: 16 residues. The CDR3 region is CASSPPMGRGSYEQYF. The CDR3 DNA follows: TGTGCCAGCAGCCCGCCGATGGGCCGAGGCTCCTACGAGCAGTACTTC.

The V gene is TRBV28, the J gene TRBJ2-7; 12 nucleotides match TRBD2. The germline V gene has CDR1 MDHEN and CDR2 SYDVKM. This CDR3 has 15 residues. Trimming at V came to 5 bases and at J to 5 bases, leaving 7 bases not matched to a gene. The chain's CDR3 is CASSPLTSGSHEQYF. The DNA for the CDR3 is TGTGCCAGCAGTCCGCTGACTAGCGGGAGCCACGAGCAGTACTTC.

This chain's CDR3 is CASSMGTGGHSPLHF. The CDR3, as DNA: TGCGCCAGCAGCATGGGGACAGGGGGCCATTCACCCCTCCACTTT. The chain has TRBV5-1 and TRBJ1-6; 12 bases map to TRBD1. CDR3 length: 15 residues. Germline-derived CDR1 and CDR2 are SGHRS and YFSETQ. The junction had 4 bases not matched to a gene; V was cut back by 4 bases and J by 8 bases.

This clonotype was detected once. The V call is TRBV27, the J call TRBJ1-4; 10 bases match TRBD1. V was pared by 3 bases and J by 8 bases, with 3 bases of the junction left unmatched. Germline V gene lookup returns CDR1 MNHEY and CDR2 SMNVEV (reference sequence). CDR3 length: 14 residues. The CDR3 coding sequence is TGTGCCAGCAGTTTGGACAGGGGGGGCGAAAAACTGTTTTTT. Amino acid sequence: CASSLDRGGEKLFF.

V usage is TRBV20-1 and J usage is TRBJ2-5, with D hard to call. V was cut by 0 bases and J by 9 bases, with 14 bases left in between. CDR1 and CDR2 from the germline V gene are DFQATT and SNEGSKA (reference sequence). CDR3 length: 13 residues. The CDR3 region is CSARDPVLAAQYF. CDR3 bases: TGCAGTGCTAGAGATCCAGTGTTGGCAGCCCAGTACTTC.

The DNA of the CDR3 is TGTGCCAGCAGCTTAGATGGGTCCACTGAAGCTTTCTTT. This encodes CASSLDGSTEAFF. The rearrangement joins TRBV11-3 to TRBJ1-1; D is unresolved. This CDR3 contains 13 residues. Trimming removed 0 bases from V and 4 bases from J, with 6 bases in between. CDR1 is SGHNT, CDR2 YENEEA, per germline.

This clonotype was found a few times. This chain joins TRBV7-7 and TRBJ2-3; 7 bases align to TRBD2. The V gene end was trimmed by 1 base and the J gene end by 2 bases; junction bases not matched to a gene: 3. CDR3 length equals 15 residues. Germline V gives CDR1 SSHAT, CDR2 FNYEAQ (reference sequence). CDR3 DNA: TGTGCCAGCAGCTTAGGGGAGGGCCACACAGATACGCAGTATTTT. It specifies CASSLGEGHTDTQYF.

This chain links TRBV5-4 with TRBJ1-2; the D gene is possibly TRBD1 (5 bases). Trimming took off 1 base at V and 8 bases at J, with 12 bases between the two ends. Germline values: CDR1 SGHNT, CDR2 YYREEE (reference sequence). The CDR3 spans 13 residues. CDR3 sequence: CASSLQGTGGYTF. For the CDR3, the DNA is TGTGCCAGCAGCTTGCAGGGCACGGGGGGCTACACCTTC.

This chain uses TRBV7-9 with TRBJ1-6; 10 bases are shared with TRBD1. V shed 4 bases and J 6 bases; nucleotides not matched to a gene: 6. The CDR3 is 16 residues long. Germline values: CDR1 SEHNR, CDR2 FQNEAQ (reference sequence). The CDR3 here is CASSSNRDRGNSPLHF. In DNA, the CDR3 is TGTGCCAGCAGCTCAAACCGGGACAGGGGTAATTCACCCCTCCACTTT.

The chain joins TRBV7-2 to TRBJ1-1, with a possible D match to TRBD1 (5 bases). Germline values: CDR1 SGHTA, CDR2 FQGNSA. Trimming stripped 4 bases from V and 4 bases from J, with 13 bases between. This CDR3 comprises 14 residues. This CDR3 reads CASSSPEGSTEAFF. DNA of the CDR3: TGTGCCAGCAGCTCCCCCGAGGGGAGCACTGAAGCTTTCTTT.

The rearrangement links TRBV5-6 to TRBJ2-5; 8 positions match TRBD2. This CDR3 contains 14 residues. The V segment lost 1 base and the J segment 5 bases; nucleotides outside the gene matches: 4. CDR1 and CDR2 (germline): SGHDT, YYEEEE. CDR3 sequence (DNA): TGTGCCAGCAGCTTGTCGGCTAGCGGGGAGACCCAGTACTTC. This translates into CASSLSASGETQYF.